This T cell receptor beta chain was captured by sequencing in a study of persistence of HIV-infected CD4 T cells. Overall study context: A median of roughly 8 years of suppressive ART preceded sampling. Whole-study findings and limits: TCR oligoclonality correlated with proviral oligoclonality in the same sorted populations. Degenerate expanded CDR3beta sequences were enriched among CMV- and Gag-responding cells.

About this clone: Antigen specificity is unknown.

Trimming shortened V by 4 bases and J by 7 bases, and 10 bases separated the two germline ends. Germline-derived CDR1 and CDR2 are SNHLY and FYNNEI. The CDR3 totals 12 residues. The stimulus was lysate of CMV-infected fibroblasts, around 10 ug/mL. Responding CD4+ T cells were sorted by upregulation of both CD40 ligand and CD69. Inclusion required CMV-positive serology and CD4+ counts above 400 cells/uL. Sequencing used immunoSEQ version 4 in survey mode. Repertoires were generated with immunoSEQ multiplex PCR, while TCRdb's copy carries only in-frame clones and drops some. The table lists about 7,000 clones, around 80% of them singletons, with roughly 70% in the top ten.

The input for sequencing was CD4+ T cells sorted from PBMCs after roughly 18-hour stimulation, taken from a patient who received antiretroviral therapy. The receptor comes from an adult woman with HIV who was CMV-seropositive. The chain carries TRBV2 and TRBJ2-5; no clear D. The CDR3 region has the DNA TGTGCCAGCAGTGTTCTCGGTGGGACCCAGTACTTC. It yields the protein CASSVLGGTQYF. The full variable domain, its missing parts supplied by reference TRBV2 and TRBJ2-5, is EPEVTQTPSHQVTQMGQEVILRCVPISNHLYFYWYRQILGQKVEFLVSFYNNEISEKSEIFDDQFSVERPDGSNFTLKIRSTKLEDSAMYFCASSVLGGTQYFGPGTRLLVL.